This T cell receptor beta chain was recovered during a study of blood T cell repertoires in COVID-19. Whole-study context: Some COVID-19 samples were acute and others convalescent; all came from the United States, Italy and Spain.

Germline assignment: CDR1 LGHDT and CDR2 YNNKEL (reference sequence). Trimming took 3 bases from V and 5 from J, leaving 13 bases between them. The CDR3 consists of 14 residues. Recovery meant two consecutive negative NP/OP PCR tests, professional clearance, or resolved symptoms. Sequencing used immunoSEQ multiplex PCR; TCRdb keeps in-frame clones, though not all of them. The sample lists about 440,000 clones; 90% were seen once. The sequence derives from a young man who had recovered from COVID-19. V gene TRBV3-1 (or the pseudogene TRBV3-2) combines with J gene TRBJ2-5; TRBD1 is a possible D gene (5 bases). Material: PBMCs or T cells enriched from blood (not recorded which). The CDR3, as DNA: TGTGCCAGCAGCCATCATAGGGGTGGCGAGACCCAGTACTTC. It specifies CASSHHRGGETQYF.